Below are 19 T cell receptor beta chains sequenced from a single sample in a study of T cell responses to AZD1222 COVID-19 vaccine. The repertoire was sequenced with immunoSEQ multiplex PCR; TCRdb's copy has only in-frame clones and lacks some. The data show approximately 210,000 clones, with just over 90% seen just once and roughly 3.5% held by the top ten. This specimen was peripheral blood, taken 28 days after the second AZD1222 dose. The receptors derive from an adult who received the AZD1222 COVID-19 vaccine.

The chain couples TRBV6-6 to TRBJ1-1; possible D gene TRBD1, 5 bases. The germline CDR1 and CDR2 sequences are MNHNY and SVGAGI (reference sequence). CDR3 size: 14 residues. Deletions cut 7 bases from V and 3 bases from J, with 15 bases between. The CDR3 here is CASMARGADTEAFF. The CDR3 DNA reads as TGTGCCAGCATGGCAAGGGGCGCGGACACTGAAGCTTTCTTT.

This chain links TRBV2 with TRBJ2-2; D is ambiguous. From germline, CDR1 is SNHLY and CDR2 FYNNEI. Trimming stripped 5 bases from V and 9 bases from J, with 13 bases between. The CDR3 sequence is 13 residues long. This CDR3 reads CASSWTRGRELFF. The CDR3 DNA sequence: TGTGCCAGCAGTTGGACCAGAGGAAGGGAGCTGTTTTTT. Full variable domain (rest looked up from reference TRBV2 and TRBJ2-2): EPEVTQTPSHQVTQMGQEVILRCVPISNHLYFYWYRQILGQKVEFLVSFYNNEISEKSEIFDDQFSVERPDGSNFTLKIRSTKLEDSAMYFCASSWTRGRELFFGEGSRLTVL.

The gene calls are TRBV7-8 and TRBJ2-3; 8 bases fit TRBD2. The CDR3 sequence is 18 residues long. Germline CDR1 is SGHVS and CDR2 is FQNEAQ. Germline trimming cut 1 base from V and 2 bases from J; bases unmatched to any gene: 11. DNA of the CDR3: TGTGCCAGCAGCTTAGAAGGGGGTAGCGGGATTCCCACAGATACGCAGTATTTT. It specifies CASSLEGGSGIPTDTQYF.

J is TRBJ1-2 and V is TRBV10-3, with D maybe TRBD1 (6 bases). The CDR3 totals 15 residues. The germline V gene has CDR1 ENHRY and CDR2 SYGVKD. The germline V and J ends were trimmed by 6 bases and 4 bases, with 18 bases remaining between them. The CDR3 loop is CAISPGEGPLYGYTF. CDR3 nucleotides: TGTGCCATCAGCCCAGGGGAGGGGCCGCTCTATGGCTACACCTTC.

This chain connects TRBV28 to TRBJ1-5; no clear D. The CDR3 covers 12 residues. Germline V gives CDR1 MDHEN, CDR2 SYDVKM. Trimming shortened V by 1 base and J by 6 bases, and 4 bases separated the two germline ends. The CDR3 here is CASSLLSQPQHF. CDR3 nucleotides: TGTGCCAGCAGTTTATTAAGTCAGCCCCAGCATTTT.

This clone has only one observation. The rearrangement joins TRBV5-1 to TRBJ1-5; D is undetermined. Germline CDR1 SGHRS, CDR2 YFSETQ. The ends were cut back, 0 bases at V and 4 bases at J, with 11 bases in the middle. The CDR3 runs to 15 residues. The CDR3 region is CASSLEGGGNQPQHF. CDR3 in DNA: TGCGCCAGCAGCTTGGAAGGCGGAGGGAATCAGCCCCAGCATTTT.

V is TRBV10-3 and J is TRBJ2-4, with 7 bases matching TRBD2. The CDR3 sequence is 14 residues long. Germline trimming cut 5 bases from V and 6 bases from J; bases unmatched to any gene: 7. Looked up from germline, CDR1 is ENHRY and CDR2 is SYGVKD. The CDR3 DNA sequence: TGTGCCATCAGTTCGTTGACGGGGGGAAACATTCAGTACTTC. Its protein is CAISSLTGGNIQYF.

Turning to this clone: At one end the junction does not follow the germline gene, possibly because of a read error. This rearrangement joins TRBV7-7 to TRBJ1-3, with D tentatively TRBD1 (5 bases). Per germline, CDR1 SSHAT and CDR2 FNYEAQ (reference sequence). CDR3 length: 15 residues. The CDR3 DNA reads TGTGCTAGCAGCTTAGACGCCAGGGAGGGAAACACCATATATTTT. Translated: CASSLDAREGNTIYF.

The chain has TRBV6-5 and TRBJ2-3; TRBD2 matches at 10 bases. After removal of 6 bases from V and 3 bases from J, the junction contained 3 bases not matched to a gene. The V gene's germline CDR1 is MNHEY and CDR2 SVGAGI. This CDR3 is built from 14 residues. The CDR3 DNA follows: TGTGCCAGCAGCAAGGGACTAGCGACAGATACGCAGTATTTT. It is translated as CASSKGLATDTQYF.

The chain joins TRBV6-2 or TRBV6-3 to TRBJ1-1; D may be TRBD1 (5 bases). This CDR3 has 13 residues. Germline CDR1 and CDR2: MNHEY and SVGEGT. V shed 2 bases and J shed 5 bases, with 9 bases lying between them. The CDR3 region is CASSYPGGTEAFF. CDR3 sequence (DNA): TGTGCCAGCAGTTACCCTGGGGGAACTGAAGCTTTCTTT.

V usage is TRBV29-1 and J usage is TRBJ2-1; D ambiguous. The length of the CDR3 is 10 residues. V lost 5 bases and J lost 7, with 6 bases in between. Germline loops: CDR1 SQVTM, CDR2 ANQGSEA. CDR3 protein: CSVFINEQFF. CDR3 sequence (DNA): TGCAGCGTTTTTATAAATGAGCAGTTCTTC.

The chain combines TRBV6-5 with TRBJ1-5; 7 bases are a match to TRBD1. Germline V lookup: CDR1 MNHEY, CDR2 SVGAGI. V dropped 8 bases and J dropped 7; count of bases not matched to a gene: 11. The CDR3 spans 14 residues. CDR3 loop: CASSTRTGGQPQHF. CDR3 coding DNA: TGTGCCAGCTCGACTCGGACAGGCGGGCAGCCCCAGCATTTT.

The chain recombines TRBV19 with TRBJ1-5; 9 bases fit TRBD1. V lost 7 bases and J lost 1; bases outside the gene matches: 8. Germline CDR1 is LNHDA and CDR2 is SQIVND (reference sequence). This CDR3 region has 16 residues. DNA for the CDR3: TGTGCCAGTACTCCGGGACAGGGAGTAAGCAATCAGCCCCAGCATTTT. Translation gives CASTPGQGVSNQPQHF.

The V and J genes are TRBV20-1 and TRBJ2-1; TRBD2 agrees at 12 bases. The CDR3 is 11 residues long. The V and J ends lost 4 bases and 12 bases, in that order; junction bases with no gene match: 1. CDR1 is DFQATT, CDR2 SNEGSKA, per germline (reference sequence). In DNA, the CDR3 is TGCAGTGCTATGGGACTAGCGGGGCAGTTCTTC. Amino acids: CSAMGLAGQFF.

The CDR3 spells CASSYRREGLYEQYF. CDR3 nucleotide sequence: TGTGCCAGCAGTTACAGGCGGGAGGGCCTTTACGAGCAGTACTTC. The V gene is TRBV6-7, the J gene TRBJ2-7; TRBD2 matches 9 bases. TRBV6-7 is noted as an ORF with a role that remains uncertain. V was clipped by 2 bases and J by 4 bases; unmatched bases: 6. CDR3 size: 15 residues.

The V call is TRBV23-1, the J call TRBJ2-1, with D perhaps matching TRBD2 (6 bases). TRBV23-1 is reported as an ORF; its role is uncertain. This CDR3 contains 13 residues. V lost 7 bases and J lost 5, with 12 bases in between. Written as DNA, the CDR3 is TGCGCCAGCAAACCGGAGGGGAACAATGAGCAGTTCTTC. Translation gives CASKPEGNNEQFF.

The CDR3 coding sequence is TGTGCCAGCAGCTTACAGGGGGTTGAGAACACTGAAGCTTTCTTT. Translating gives CASSLQGVENTEAFF. This rearrangement joins TRBV7-3 to TRBJ1-1, with 7 bases identical to TRBD1. The CDR3 spans 15 residues. Germline-derived CDR1 and CDR2 are SGHTA and FQGTGA. V shed 2 bases, J shed 1 base, and the junction held 4 bases outside the gene matches.

J is TRBJ1-3 and V is TRBV5-4, with a possible D match to TRBD1 (5 bases). Trimming removed 2 bases from V and 2 bases from J, with 8 bases in between. Per the germline V gene, CDR1 is SGHNT and CDR2 is YYREEE (reference sequence). This CDR3 is built from 14 residues. The CDR3 sequence: CASSFEGTGNTIYF. CDR3 DNA sequence: TGTGCCAGCAGCTTCGAGGGGACTGGAAACACCATATATTTT.

V usage is TRBV27 and J usage is TRBJ1-2; 9 bases are shared with TRBD1. The length of the CDR3 is 14 residues. The germline CDR1 and CDR2 sequences are MNHEY and SMNVEV (reference sequence). The V segment lost 5 bases and the J segment 8 bases; nucleotides outside the gene matches: 9. As DNA, the CDR3 is TGTGCCAGCAGTCAGGACAGGGGATCGGGGGGCTACACCTTC. Its translation is CASSQDRGSGGYTF.